This T cell receptor beta chain was retrieved from a study of radiotherapy plus CTLA-4 blockade in lung cancer. People whose metastatic non-small-cell lung cancer was chemo-refractory got focal radiation along with CTLA-4 blockade by ipilimumab. This clone was observed a few times. A read error may produce the germline difference seen at one junction end. There are 15 residues in the CDR3. Assay: immunoSEQ multiplex PCR; the TCRdb copy retains only in-frame clones and omits some. The table lists roughly 57,000 clones, just under 85% of them singletons, with 6% to 7.5% in the top ten. Sequencing used peripheral blood, obtained from a patient treated with radiotherapy plus ipilimumab. The TCR originated in a human donor with non-small cell lung cancer whose response to radiotherapy plus ipilimumab could not be evaluated. The rearrangement uses TRBV5-3 and TRBJ1-5; D remains ambiguous. TRBV5-3 is assigned to the ORF class and has an uncertain function. The CDR3, as DNA: TGTGCCAGCAGCTTTCTGCGGGGTAGCAATCAGCCCCAGCATTTT. Protein sequence: CASSFLRGSNQPQHF.